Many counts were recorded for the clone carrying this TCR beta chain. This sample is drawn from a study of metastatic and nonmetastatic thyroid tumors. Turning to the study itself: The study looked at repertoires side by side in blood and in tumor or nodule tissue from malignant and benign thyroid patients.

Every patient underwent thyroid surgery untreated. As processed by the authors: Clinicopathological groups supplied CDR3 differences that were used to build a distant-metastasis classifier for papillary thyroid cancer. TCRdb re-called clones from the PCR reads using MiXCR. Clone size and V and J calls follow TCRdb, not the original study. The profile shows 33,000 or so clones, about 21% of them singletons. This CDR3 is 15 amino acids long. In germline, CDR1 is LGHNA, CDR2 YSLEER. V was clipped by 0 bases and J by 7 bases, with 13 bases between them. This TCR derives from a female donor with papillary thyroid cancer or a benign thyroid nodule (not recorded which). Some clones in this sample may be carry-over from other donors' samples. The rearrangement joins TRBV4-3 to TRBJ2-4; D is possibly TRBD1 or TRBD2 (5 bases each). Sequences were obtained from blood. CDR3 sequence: CASSQDIGDGNIQYF. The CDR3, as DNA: TGCGCCAGCAGCCAAGATATCGGGGACGGGAACATTCAGTACTTC.